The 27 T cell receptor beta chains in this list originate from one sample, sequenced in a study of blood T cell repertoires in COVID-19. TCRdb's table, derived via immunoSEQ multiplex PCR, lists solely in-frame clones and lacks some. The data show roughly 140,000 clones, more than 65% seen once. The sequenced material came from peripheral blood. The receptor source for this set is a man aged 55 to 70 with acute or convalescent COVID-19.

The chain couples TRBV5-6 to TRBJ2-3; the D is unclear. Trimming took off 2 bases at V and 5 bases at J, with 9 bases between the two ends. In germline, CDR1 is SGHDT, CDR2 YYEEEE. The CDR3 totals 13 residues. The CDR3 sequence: CASSFRSRDTQYF. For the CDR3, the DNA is TGTGCCAGCAGCTTCAGATCACGAGATACGCAGTATTTT.

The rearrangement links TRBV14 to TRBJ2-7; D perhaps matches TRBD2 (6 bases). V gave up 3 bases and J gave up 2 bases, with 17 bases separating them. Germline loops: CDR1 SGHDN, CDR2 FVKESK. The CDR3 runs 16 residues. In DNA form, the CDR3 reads TGTGCCAGCAGCCAGTCCTTGAGGAGGGCCACCTACGAGCAGTACTTC. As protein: CASSQSLRRATYEQYF.

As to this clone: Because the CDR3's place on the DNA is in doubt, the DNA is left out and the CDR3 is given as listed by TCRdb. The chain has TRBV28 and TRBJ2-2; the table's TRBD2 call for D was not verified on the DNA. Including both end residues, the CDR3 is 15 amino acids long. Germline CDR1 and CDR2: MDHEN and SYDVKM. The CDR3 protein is CASSTSGLRGGELFF.

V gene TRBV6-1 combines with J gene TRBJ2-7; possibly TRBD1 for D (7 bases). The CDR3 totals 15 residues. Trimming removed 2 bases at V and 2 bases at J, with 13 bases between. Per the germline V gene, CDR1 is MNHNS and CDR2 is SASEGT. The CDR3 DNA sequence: TGTGCCAGCAGTGAAATGGAGGGGGCGGCCTACGAGCAGTACTTC. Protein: CASSEMEGAAYEQYF.

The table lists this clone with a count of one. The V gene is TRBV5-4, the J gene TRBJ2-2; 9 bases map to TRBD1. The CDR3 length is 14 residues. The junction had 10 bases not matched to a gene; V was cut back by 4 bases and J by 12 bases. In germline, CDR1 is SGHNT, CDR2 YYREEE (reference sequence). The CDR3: CASSPGTGKGKLFF. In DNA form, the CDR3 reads TGTGCCAGCAGCCCCGGGACAGGGAAAGGAAAGCTGTTTTTT.

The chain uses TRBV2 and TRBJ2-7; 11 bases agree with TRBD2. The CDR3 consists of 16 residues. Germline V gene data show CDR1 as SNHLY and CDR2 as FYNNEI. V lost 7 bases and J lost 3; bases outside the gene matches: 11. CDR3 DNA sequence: TGTGCCAGCACCGTCCCAGGTACTAGCGGGAGCTACGAGCAGTACTTC. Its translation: CASTVPGTSGSYEQYF.

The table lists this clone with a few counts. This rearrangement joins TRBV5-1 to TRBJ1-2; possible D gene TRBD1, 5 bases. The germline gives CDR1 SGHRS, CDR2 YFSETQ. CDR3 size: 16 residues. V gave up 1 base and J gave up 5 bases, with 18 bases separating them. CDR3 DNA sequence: TGCGCCAGCAGCTTGTATACCGGCAGGGATTTTTATGGCTACACCTTC. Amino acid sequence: CASSLYTGRDFYGYTF.

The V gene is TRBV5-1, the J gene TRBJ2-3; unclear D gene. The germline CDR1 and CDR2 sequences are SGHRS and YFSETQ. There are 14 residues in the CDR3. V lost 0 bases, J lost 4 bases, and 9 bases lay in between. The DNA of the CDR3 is TGCGCCAGCAGCTTGGCTCAGATCGCAGATACGCAGTATTTT. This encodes CASSLAQIADTQYF.

DNA for the CDR3: TGTGCCAGCAGCTCGGGACTTAGCACAGATACGCAGTATTTT. Its translation is CASSSGLSTDTQYF. V is TRBV7-9 and J is TRBJ2-3; TRBD2 might be the D (6 bases). V was cut by 4 bases and J by 0 bases, with 8 bases left in between. The CDR3 has 14 amino acids. The germline V gene has CDR1 SEHNR and CDR2 FQNEAQ (reference sequence).

CDR3 sequence reads: CASSQDGGKGKNIQYF. The CDR3 bases are TGTGCCAGCAGCCAAGATGGGGGGAAGGGCAAAAACATTCAGTACTTC. V usage is TRBV4-2 and J usage is TRBJ2-4, with a possible D match to TRBD2 (6 bases). Germline CDR1 is LGHNA and CDR2 is YNFKEQ. The CDR3 consists of 16 residues. V lost 0 bases to trimming and J lost 3 bases, with 12 bases between them.

The CDR3 sequence is CASSYSSGQGGETQYF. CDR3 coding DNA: TGTGCCAGCAGTTACTCCTCTGGGCAGGGTGGAGAGACCCAGTACTTC. The J gene is TRBJ2-5, the V gene TRBV6-5, with D possibly matching TRBD1 (5 bases). This CDR3 has 16 residues. The V gene lost 0 bases and the J gene lost 4 bases, with 15 bases spanning the gap. Germline V CDR1 and CDR2: MNHEY, SVGAGI.

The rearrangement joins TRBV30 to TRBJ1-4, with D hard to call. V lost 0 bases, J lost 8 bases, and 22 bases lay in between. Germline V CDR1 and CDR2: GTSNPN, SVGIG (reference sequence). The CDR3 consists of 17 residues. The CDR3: CAWSVGGSDIGNEKLFF. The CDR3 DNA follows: TGTGCCTGGAGTGTCGGCGGCTCTGACATCGGGAACGAAAAACTGTTTTTT.

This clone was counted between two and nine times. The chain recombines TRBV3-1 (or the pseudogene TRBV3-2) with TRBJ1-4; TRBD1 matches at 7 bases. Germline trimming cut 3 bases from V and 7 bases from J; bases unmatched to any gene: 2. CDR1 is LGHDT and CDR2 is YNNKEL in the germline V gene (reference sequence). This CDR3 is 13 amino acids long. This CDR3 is CASSQSGGEKLFF. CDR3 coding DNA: TGTGCCAGCAGCCAGTCAGGGGGTGAAAAACTGTTTTTT.

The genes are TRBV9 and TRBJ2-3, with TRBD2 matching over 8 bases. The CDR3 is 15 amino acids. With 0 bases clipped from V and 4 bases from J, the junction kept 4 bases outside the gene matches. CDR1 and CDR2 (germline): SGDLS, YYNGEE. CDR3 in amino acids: CASSVDGRAADTQYF. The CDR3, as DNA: TGTGCCAGCAGCGTAGACGGGAGGGCCGCAGATACGCAGTATTTT.

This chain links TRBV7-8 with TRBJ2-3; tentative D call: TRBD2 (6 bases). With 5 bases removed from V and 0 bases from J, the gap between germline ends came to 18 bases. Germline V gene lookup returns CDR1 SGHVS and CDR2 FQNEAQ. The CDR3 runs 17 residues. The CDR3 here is CASSIRGGGTSTDTQYF. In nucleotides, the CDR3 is TGTGCCAGCAGCATTAGGGGTGGTGGGACTAGCACAGATACGCAGTATTTT.

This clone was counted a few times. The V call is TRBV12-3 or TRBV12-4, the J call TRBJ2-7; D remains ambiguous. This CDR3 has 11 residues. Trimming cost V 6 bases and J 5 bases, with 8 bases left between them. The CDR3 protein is CASRIYDEQYF. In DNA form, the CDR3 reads TGTGCCAGCAGAATCTACGACGAGCAGTACTTC.

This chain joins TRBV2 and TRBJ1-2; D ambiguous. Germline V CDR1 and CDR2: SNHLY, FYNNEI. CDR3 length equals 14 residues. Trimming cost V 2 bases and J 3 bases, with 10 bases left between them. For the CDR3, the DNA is TGTGCCAGCAGTGAACACAACAGCTACTATGGCTACACCTTC. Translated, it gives CASSEHNSYYGYTF. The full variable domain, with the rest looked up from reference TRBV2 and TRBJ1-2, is EPEVTQTPSHQVTQMGQEVILRCVPISNHLYFYWYRQILGQKVEFLVSFYNNEISEKSEIFDDQFSVERPDGSNFTLKIRSTKLEDSAMYFCASSEHNSYYGYTFGSGTRLTVV.

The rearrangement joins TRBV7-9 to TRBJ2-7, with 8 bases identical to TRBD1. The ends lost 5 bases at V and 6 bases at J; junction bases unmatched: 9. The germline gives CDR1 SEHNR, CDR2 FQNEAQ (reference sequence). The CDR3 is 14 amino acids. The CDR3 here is CASSLRQGSSEQYF. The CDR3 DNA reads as TGTGCCAGCAGCCTTAGACAGGGGTCTAGCGAGCAGTACTTC.

This chain's CDR3 is CATSDPTSETPYEQYF. The CDR3 nucleotides read TGTGCCACCAGTGACCCCACTAGCGAAACCCCCTACGAGCAGTACTTC. The chain links TRBV24-1 to TRBJ2-7; 7 bases align to TRBD2. The CDR3 spans 16 residues. Trimming at V came to 4 bases and at J to 2 bases, leaving 10 bases not matched to a gene. Germline V gives CDR1 KGHDR, CDR2 SFDVKD.

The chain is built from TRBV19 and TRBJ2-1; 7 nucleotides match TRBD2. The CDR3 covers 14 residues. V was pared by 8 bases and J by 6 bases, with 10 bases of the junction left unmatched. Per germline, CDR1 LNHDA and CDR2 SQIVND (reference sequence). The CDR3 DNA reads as TGTGCCAGTCGACCCGGGACTACCCGCAATGAGCAGTTCTTC. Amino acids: CASRPGTTRNEQFF.

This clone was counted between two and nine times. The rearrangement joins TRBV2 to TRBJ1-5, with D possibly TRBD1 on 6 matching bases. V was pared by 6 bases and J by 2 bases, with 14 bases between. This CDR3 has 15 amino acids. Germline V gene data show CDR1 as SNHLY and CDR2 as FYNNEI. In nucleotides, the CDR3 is TGTGCCAGCAGGGGCGGGGGGCAACGCAATCAGCCCCAGCATTTT. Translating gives CASRGGGQRNQPQHF.

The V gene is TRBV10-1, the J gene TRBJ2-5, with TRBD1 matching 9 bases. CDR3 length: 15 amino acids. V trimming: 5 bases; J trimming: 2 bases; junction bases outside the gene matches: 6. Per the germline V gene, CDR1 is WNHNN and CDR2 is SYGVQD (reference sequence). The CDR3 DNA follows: TGCGCCAGCAGTCCGGGACAGGGCGGTCAAGAGACCCAGTACTTC. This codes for CASSPGQGGQETQYF.

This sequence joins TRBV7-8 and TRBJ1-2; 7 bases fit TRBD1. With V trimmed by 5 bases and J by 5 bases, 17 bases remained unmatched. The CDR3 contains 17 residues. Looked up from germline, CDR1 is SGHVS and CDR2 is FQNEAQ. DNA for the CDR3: TGTGCCAGCAGCCCCCAAGTGGGGACAGTGGGGGATTATGGCTACACCTTC. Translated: CASSPQVGTVGDYGYTF.

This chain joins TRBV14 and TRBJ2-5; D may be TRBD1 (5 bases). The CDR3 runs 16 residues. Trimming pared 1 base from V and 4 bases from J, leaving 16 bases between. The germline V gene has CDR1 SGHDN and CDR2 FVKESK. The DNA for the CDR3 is TGTGCCAGCAGCCAAGGGCCCAGGGTAAAAGGAGAGACCCAGTACTTC. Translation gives CASSQGPRVKGETQYF.

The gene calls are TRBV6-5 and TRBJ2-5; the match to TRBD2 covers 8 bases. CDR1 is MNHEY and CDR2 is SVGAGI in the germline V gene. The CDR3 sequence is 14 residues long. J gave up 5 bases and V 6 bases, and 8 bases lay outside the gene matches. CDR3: CASRTASGFETQYF. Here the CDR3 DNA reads TGTGCCAGCAGGACGGCTAGCGGGTTCGAGACCCAGTACTTC.

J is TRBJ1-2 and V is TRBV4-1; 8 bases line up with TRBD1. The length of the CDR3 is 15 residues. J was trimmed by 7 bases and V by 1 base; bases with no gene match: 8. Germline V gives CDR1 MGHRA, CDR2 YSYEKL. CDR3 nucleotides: TGCGCCAGCAGCCAAGCTTCCAGGGGGCGAGGTGGCTACACCTTC. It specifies CASSQASRGRGGYTF.

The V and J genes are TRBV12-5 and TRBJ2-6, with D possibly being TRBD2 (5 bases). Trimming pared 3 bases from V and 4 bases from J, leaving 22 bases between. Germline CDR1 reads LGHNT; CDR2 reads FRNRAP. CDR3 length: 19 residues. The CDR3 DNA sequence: TGTGCTAGTGGTTTCTCTCTGAGGGCTGGGGTTGAAGGGGCCAACGTCCTGACTTTC. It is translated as CASGFSLRAGVEGANVLTF.